The rows below give T cell receptor beta chains drawn from one sample of a study of PD-1 blockade in classical Hodgkin lymphoma. The data were produced by immunoSEQ multiplex PCR, yet TCRdb's version contains in-frame clones alone and is incomplete. The sample consists of about 41,000 clones, 85% to 90% of them appearing once. This specimen was peripheral blood mononuclear cells (PBMCs), taken before the second cycle of nivolumab. The receptor source for this set is a human donor with classical Hodgkin lymphoma. The CDR3 runs from the conserved cysteine through the conserved F or W. D genes are given only for firm matches. Size tells how often a clone was seen (once, few, many) or the class of an expanded clone, and some rows leave it out.

clone_size: NA
v_call: TRBV28
j_call: TRBJ2-7
d_call: NA
cdr3_aa: CASSLRPGTYEQYF
cdr3_nt: TGTGCCAGCAGTTTACGTCCAGGGACCTACGAGCAGTACTTC

clone_size: NA
v_call: TRBV27
j_call: TRBJ2-1
d_call: TRBD2
cdr3_aa: CASSSGTTEQFF
cdr3_nt: TGTGCCAGCAGCTCCGGGACTACAGAGCAGTTCTTC

clone_size: NA
v_call: TRBV5-1
j_call: TRBJ2-7
d_call: TRBD1
cdr3_aa: CASSLGQGNYEQYF
cdr3_nt: TGCGCCAGCAGCTTGGGACAGGGGAACTACGAGCAGTACTTC

clone_size: NA
v_call: TRBV10-2
j_call: TRBJ1-1
d_call: NA
cdr3_aa: CASRYRASNTEAFF
cdr3_nt: TGCGCCAGCAGGTACAGGGCTTCGAACACTGAAGCTTTCTTT

clone_size: NA
v_call: TRBV27
j_call: TRBJ1-4
d_call: NA
cdr3_aa: CASSPAANEKLFF
cdr3_nt: TGTGCCAGCAGTCCCGCGGCTAATGAAAAACTGTTTTTT

clone_size: NA
v_call: TRBV7-3
j_call: TRBJ2-1
d_call: NA
cdr3_aa: CASSAGGSNNEQFF
cdr3_nt: TGTGCCAGCAGCGCAGGAGGCTCTAACAATGAGCAGTTCTTC

clone_size: NA
v_call: TRBV19
j_call: TRBJ1-4
d_call: TRBD1
cdr3_aa: CASSIPGGLRGKLFF
cdr3_nt: TGTGCCAGTAGTATACCAGGGGGGCTGCGAGGAAAACTGTTTTTT

clone_size: once
v_call: TRBV5-1
j_call: TRBJ2-3
d_call: NA
cdr3_aa: CASSLGPGPDTQYF
cdr3_nt: TGCGCCAGCAGCTTGGGCCCGGGGCCAGATACGCAGTATTTT

clone_size: NA
v_call: TRBV7-6
j_call: TRBJ2-1
d_call: TRBD2
cdr3_aa: CASSFIAGFSYNEQFF
cdr3_nt: TGTGCCAGCAGCTTCATAGCGGGTTTCTCCTACAATGAGCAGTTCTTC

clone_size: NA
v_call: TRBV11-2
j_call: TRBJ2-7
d_call: NA
cdr3_aa: CASSLGTHRYEQYF
cdr3_nt: TGTGCCAGCAGCTTGGGGACCCACAGATACGAGCAGTACTTC

clone_size: NA
v_call: TRBV2
j_call: TRBJ2-3
d_call: TRBD2
cdr3_aa: CASSAGEGLAGADTQYF
cdr3_nt: TGTGCCAGCAGTGCGGGGGAGGGACTAGCGGGAGCAGATACGCAGTATTTT

clone_size: NA
v_call: TRBV2
j_call: TRBJ1-1
d_call: TRBD1
cdr3_aa: CASRTGSPDTEAFF
cdr3_nt: TGTGCCAGCCGGACAGGAAGCCCGGACACTGAAGCTTTCTTT

clone_size: NA
v_call: TRBV7-2
j_call: TRBJ1-1
d_call: TRBD1
cdr3_aa: CASSFPTGATEAFF
cdr3_nt: TGTGCCAGCAGCTTTCCGACAGGGGCTACTGAAGCTTTCTTT

clone_size: once
v_call: TRBV4-1
j_call: TRBJ2-2
d_call: TRBD2
cdr3_aa: CASSPNPGLAGGSNTGELFF
cdr3_nt: TGCGCCAGCAGCCCCAATCCGGGACTAGCGGGGGGGTCGAACACCGGGGAGCTGTTTTTT

clone_size: NA
v_call: TRBV7-8
j_call: TRBJ2-1
d_call: NA
cdr3_aa: CASSLGAGINNEQFF
cdr3_nt: TGTGCCAGCAGCTTAGGAGCGGGTATTAACAATGAGCAGTTCTTC

clone_size: NA
v_call: TRBV7-9
j_call: TRBJ1-2
d_call: NA
cdr3_aa: CASNPSEGLGYGYTF
cdr3_nt: TGTGCCAGCAACCCATCGGAGGGGTTAGGTTATGGCTACACCTTC

clone_size: NA
v_call: TRBV2
j_call: TRBJ1-1
d_call: NA
cdr3_aa: CASRQGVTEAFF
cdr3_nt: TGTGCCAGCAGACAGGGTGTCACTGAAGCTTTCTTT

clone_size: NA
v_call: TRBV7-8
j_call: TRBJ1-1
d_call: TRBD1
cdr3_aa: CASSRAQGQSRTEAFF
cdr3_nt: TGTGCCAGCAGCAGGGCACAGGGGCAAAGTCGCACTGAAGCTTTCTTT

clone_size: NA
v_call: TRBV9
j_call: TRBJ2-3
d_call: TRBD2
cdr3_aa: CASSVAGVTIDTQYF
cdr3_nt: TGTGCCAGCAGCGTTGCGGGAGTAACGATAGATACGCAGTATTTT

clone_size: NA
v_call: TRBV27
j_call: TRBJ2-3
d_call: NA
cdr3_aa: CASSFRGTDTQYF
cdr3_nt: TGTGCCAGCAGTTTCAGGGGCACAGATACGCAGTATTTT

clone_size: NA
v_call: TRBV5-1
j_call: TRBJ2-6
d_call: NA
cdr3_aa: CASSSGFSGANVLTF
cdr3_nt: TGCGCCAGCAGCTCAGGGTTCTCTGGGGCCAACGTCCTGACTTTC

clone_size: NA
v_call: TRBV6-1
j_call: TRBJ2-5
d_call: NA
cdr3_aa: CASSEAEGPETQYF
cdr3_nt: TGTGCCAGCAGTGAAGCGGAGGGCCCAGAGACCCAGTACTTC

clone_size: NA
v_call: TRBV27
j_call: TRBJ2-7
d_call: NA
cdr3_aa: CASSLIRGSYEQYF
cdr3_nt: TGTGCCAGCAGTTTAATTCGGGGGTCCTACGAGCAGTACTTC

clone_size: NA
v_call: TRBV19
j_call: TRBJ1-4
d_call: TRBD1
cdr3_aa: CASSTFPGQLLFF
cdr3_nt: TGTGCCAGTAGTACGTTTCCGGGACAGTTACTGTTTTTT

clone_size: few
v_call: TRBV28
j_call: TRBJ1-6
d_call: NA
cdr3_aa: CASGQGSDSPLHF
cdr3_nt: TGTGCCAGCGGGCAGGGTAGCGATTCACCCCTCCACTTT

clone_size: NA
v_call: TRBV18
j_call: TRBJ2-1
d_call: NA
cdr3_aa: CASSFTAGANEQFF
cdr3_nt: TGTGCCAGCTCATTTACTGCAGGGGCCAATGAGCAGTTCTTC

clone_size: few
v_call: TRBV5-1
j_call: TRBJ2-7
d_call: TRBD1
cdr3_aa: CASSPGTGPSYEQYF
cdr3_nt: TGCGCCAGCAGCCCCGGGACAGGGCCTTCCTACGAGCAGTACTTC

clone_size: NA
v_call: TRBV15
j_call: TRBJ2-3
d_call: TRBD2
cdr3_aa: CATSRDASGGADTQYF
cdr3_nt: TGTGCCACCAGCAGAGATGCTAGCGGGGGGGCAGATACGCAGTATTTT

clone_size: NA
v_call: TRBV6-1
j_call: TRBJ1-1
d_call: TRBD1
cdr3_aa: CASSEWGQGVANTEAFF
cdr3_nt: TGTGCCAGCAGTGAGTGGGGACAGGGTGTTGCGAACACTGAAGCTTTCTTT

clone_size: NA
v_call: TRBV7-9
j_call: TRBJ1-2
d_call: NA
cdr3_aa: CASSPPGFSGYTF
cdr3_nt: TGTGCCAGCAGTCCCCCGGGTTTTTCTGGCTACACCTTC

clone_size: NA
v_call: TRBV11-2
j_call: TRBJ2-1
d_call: NA
cdr3_aa: CASSLDGGIGNEQFF
cdr3_nt: TGTGCCAGCAGCTTAGATGGCGGGATAGGCAATGAGCAGTTCTTC

clone_size: NA
v_call: TRBV18
j_call: TRBJ2-3
d_call: NA
cdr3_aa: CASSPLVVLSTDTQYF
cdr3_nt: TGTGCCAGCTCACCATTAGTAGTTCTGAGCACAGATACGCAGTATTTT

clone_size: once
v_call: TRBV29-1
j_call: TRBJ2-5
d_call: TRBD1
cdr3_aa: CSVDGTAGKWETQYF
cdr3_nt: TGCAGCGTTGACGGGACAGCCGGCAAGTGGGAGACCCAGTACTTC

clone_size: NA
v_call: TRBV7-7
j_call: TRBJ2-6
d_call: NA
cdr3_aa: CASSAVPQSRANVLTF
cdr3_nt: TGTGCCAGCAGCGCCGTGCCACAAAGTCGGGCCAACGTCCTGACTTTC

clone_size: once
v_call: TRBV4-3
j_call: TRBJ2-5
d_call: NA
cdr3_aa: CASSQTGETQYF
cdr3_nt: TGCGCCAGCAGCCAAACGGGAGAGACCCAGTACTTC

clone_size: once
v_call: TRBV2
j_call: TRBJ1-1
d_call: NA
cdr3_aa: CASSETPFEAFF
cdr3_nt: TGTGCCAGCAGTGAGACCCCATTTGAAGCTTTCTTT

clone_size: NA
v_call: TRBV28
j_call: TRBJ2-2
d_call: TRBD1
cdr3_aa: CASRKTGGGTGELFF
cdr3_nt: TGTGCCAGCAGGAAAACAGGGGGTGGCACCGGGGAGCTGTTTTTT

clone_size: few
v_call: TRBV2
j_call: TRBJ2-7
d_call: NA
cdr3_aa: CASSPGPLSYEQYF
cdr3_nt: TGTGCCAGCAGCCCGGGCCCCCTGTCCTACGAGCAGTACTTC

clone_size: NA
v_call: TRBV7-8
j_call: TRBJ2-7
d_call: NA
cdr3_aa: CASSPGLVEQYF
cdr3_nt: TGTGCCAGCAGCCCCGGTTTAGTCGAGCAGTACTTC

clone_size: NA
v_call: TRBV27
j_call: TRBJ2-1
d_call: TRBD2
cdr3_aa: CASNPSGGNNEQFF
cdr3_nt: TGTGCCAGTAATCCTAGCGGGGGTAACAATGAGCAGTTCTTC

clone_size: NA
v_call: TRBV4-2
j_call: TRBJ1-5
d_call: TRBD1
cdr3_aa: CASSQDWTGTAFQPQHF
cdr3_nt: TGTGCCAGCAGCCAAGATTGGACCGGGACAGCCTTTCAGCCCCAGCATTTT

clone_size: NA
v_call: TRBV15
j_call: TRBJ2-6
d_call: NA
cdr3_aa: CATSRDVSSGANVLTF
cdr3_nt: TGTGCCACCAGCAGAGATGTGAGCTCTGGGGCCAACGTCCTGACTTTC

clone_size: NA
v_call: TRBV13
j_call: TRBJ2-1
d_call: TRBD2
cdr3_aa: CASSPQMTSGGFF
cdr3_nt: TGTGCCAGCAGCCCCCAAATGACTAGCGGGGGGTTCTTC

clone_size: NA
v_call: TRBV19
j_call: TRBJ2-3
d_call: NA
cdr3_aa: CASSVDRSDTQYF
cdr3_nt: TGTGCCAGTAGCGTCGACAGATCAGATACGCAGTATTTT

clone_size: NA
v_call: TRBV2
j_call: TRBJ1-4
d_call: NA
cdr3_aa: CASSATGEKLFF
cdr3_nt: TGTGCCAGCAGTGCTACAGGGGAAAAACTGTTTTTT

clone_size: NA
v_call: TRBV4-1
j_call: TRBJ2-7
d_call: NA
cdr3_aa: CASSQDAPNPHYEQYF
cdr3_nt: TGCGCCAGCAGCCAAGATGCACCCAACCCCCACTACGAGCAGTACTTC

clone_size: NA
v_call: TRBV28
j_call: TRBJ2-3
d_call: TRBD1
cdr3_aa: CASSRQGATDTQYF
cdr3_nt: TGTGCCAGCAGCCGACAGGGGGCAACAGATACGCAGTATTTT

clone_size: NA
v_call: TRBV6-6
j_call: TRBJ2-1
d_call: NA
cdr3_aa: CASSAWGESYNEQFF
cdr3_nt: TGTGCCAGCAGTGCCTGGGGGGAGTCCTACAATGAGCAGTTCTTC

clone_size: NA
v_call: TRBV6-6
j_call: TRBJ2-5
d_call: NA
cdr3_aa: CASRTTQETQYF
cdr3_nt: TGTGCCAGCAGGACCACTCAAGAGACCCAGTACTTC

clone_size: NA
v_call: TRBV27
j_call: TRBJ1-4
d_call: NA
cdr3_aa: CASSSGGIEKLFF
cdr3_nt: TGTGCCAGCAGTTCCGGAGGGATTGAAAAACTGTTTTTT